This T cell receptor beta chain is from a study of cytomegalovirus exposure and HLA in healthy donors. Primers for the PCR totalled 60 Vbeta and 13 Jbeta. In the original workflow: Approximately 10 million shared chains were among approximately 87 million unique TCR beta chains counted in a later analysis. The table came from immunoSEQ multiplex PCR; TCRdb's copy has only in-frame clones and leaves some out. That table supplies the V and J calls and clone size; D and trimming were determined from the DNA. The sample holds about 110,000 clones; more than 80% are singletons and the top ten take 6% to 7.5%. V dropped 4 bases and J dropped 6; count of bases not matched to a gene: 6. Germline values: CDR1 PRHDT, CDR2 FYEKMQ (reference sequence). The CDR3 has 14 residues. On this clone itself: Its specificity is unknown.

Overall study findings and caveats: Earlier findings revealed that most TCR beta V segments proved productive either about 87% or about 30% of the time. Generally TCR sequences proved uncommon, though certain public TCRs appeared in numerous donors.

What was sequenced was PBMCs. This TCR came from a man in his late teens or twenties in good health and CMV-seronegative. V usage is TRBV13 and J usage is TRBJ1-2; 9 bases align to TRBD1. This CDR3 reads CASSSPGQGDGYTF. The DNA of the CDR3 is TGTGCCAGCAGCTCCCCGGGACAGGGAGATGGCTACACCTTC.